This T cell receptor beta chain emerged from a study of blood T cell repertoires in COVID-19. This table comes from immunoSEQ multiplex PCR, and its TCRdb copy is limited to in-frame clones, with some not included. The table records about 140,000 clones, more than 85% of them present only once. CDR3 length: 17 residues. V was clipped by 3 bases and J by 7 bases, with 24 bases between them. Germline CDR1 and CDR2: DFQATT and SNEGSKA (reference sequence). The chain carries TRBV20-1 and TRBJ2-2; D is uncertain. The TCR comes from a human donor in a cohort sampled during active COVID-19. Material: peripheral blood. The CDR3 DNA reads TGCAGTGCTAGTATGTCCGGCCGAGGTCCCGGAATCGGGGAGCTGTTTTTT. Its translation: CSASMSGRGPGIGELFF.